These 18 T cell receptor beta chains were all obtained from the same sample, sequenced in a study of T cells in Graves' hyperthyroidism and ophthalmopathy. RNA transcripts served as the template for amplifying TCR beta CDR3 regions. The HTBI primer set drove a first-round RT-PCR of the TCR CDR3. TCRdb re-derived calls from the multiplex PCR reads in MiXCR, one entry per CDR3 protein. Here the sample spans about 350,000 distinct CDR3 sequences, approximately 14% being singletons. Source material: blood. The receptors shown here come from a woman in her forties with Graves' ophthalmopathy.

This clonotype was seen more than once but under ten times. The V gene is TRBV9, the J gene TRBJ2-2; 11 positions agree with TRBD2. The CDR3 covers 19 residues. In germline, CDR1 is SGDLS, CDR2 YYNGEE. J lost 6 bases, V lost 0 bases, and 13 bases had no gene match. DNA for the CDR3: TGTGCCAGCAGCGTAGTAGCGGGAGGGCGGATTGAGTATGCCGGGGAGCTGTTTTTT. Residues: CASSVVAGGRIEYAGELFF.

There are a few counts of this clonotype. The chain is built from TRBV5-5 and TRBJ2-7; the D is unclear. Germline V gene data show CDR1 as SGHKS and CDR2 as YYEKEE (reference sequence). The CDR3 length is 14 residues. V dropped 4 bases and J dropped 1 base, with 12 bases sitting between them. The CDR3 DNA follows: TGTGCCAGCAGCGGTGTTGGTTCTTCCTACGAGCAGTACTTC. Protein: CASSGVGSSYEQYF.

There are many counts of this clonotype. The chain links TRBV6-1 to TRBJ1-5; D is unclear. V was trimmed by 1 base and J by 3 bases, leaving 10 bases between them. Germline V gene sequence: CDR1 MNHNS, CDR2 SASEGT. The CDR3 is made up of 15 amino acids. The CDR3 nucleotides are TGTGCCAGCAGTGAAGGAATCCACCTCAATCAGCCCCAGCATTTT. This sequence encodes CASSEGIHLNQPQHF.

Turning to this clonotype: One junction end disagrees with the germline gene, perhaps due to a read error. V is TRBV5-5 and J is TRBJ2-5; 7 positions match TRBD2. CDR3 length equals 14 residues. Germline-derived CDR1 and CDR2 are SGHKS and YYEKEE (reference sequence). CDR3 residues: CASTLSGSQETQHF. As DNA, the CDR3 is TGTGCCAGCACACTTAGCGGGTCCCAAGAGACCCAGCACTTC.

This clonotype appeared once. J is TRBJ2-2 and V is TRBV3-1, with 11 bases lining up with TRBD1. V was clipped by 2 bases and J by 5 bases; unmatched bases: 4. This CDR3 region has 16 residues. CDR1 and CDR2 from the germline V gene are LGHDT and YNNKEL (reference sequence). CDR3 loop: CASSQSGTGGTGELFF. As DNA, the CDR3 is TGTGCCAGCAGCCAATCCGGGACAGGGGGTACCGGGGAGCTGTTTTTT.

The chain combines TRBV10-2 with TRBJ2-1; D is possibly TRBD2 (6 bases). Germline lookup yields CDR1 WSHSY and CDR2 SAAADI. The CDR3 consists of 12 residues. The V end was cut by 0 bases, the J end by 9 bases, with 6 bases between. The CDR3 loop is CASSESGGEQFF. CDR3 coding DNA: TGCGCCAGCAGTGAGTCGGGGGGTGAGCAGTTCTTC.

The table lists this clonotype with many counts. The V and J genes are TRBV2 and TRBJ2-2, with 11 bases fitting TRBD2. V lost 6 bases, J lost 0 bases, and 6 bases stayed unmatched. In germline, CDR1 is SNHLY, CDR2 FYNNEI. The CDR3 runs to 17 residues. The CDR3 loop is CASRTGTSGPNTGELFF. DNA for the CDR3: TGTGCCAGCAGAACCGGGACTAGCGGACCGAACACCGGGGAGCTGTTTTTT.

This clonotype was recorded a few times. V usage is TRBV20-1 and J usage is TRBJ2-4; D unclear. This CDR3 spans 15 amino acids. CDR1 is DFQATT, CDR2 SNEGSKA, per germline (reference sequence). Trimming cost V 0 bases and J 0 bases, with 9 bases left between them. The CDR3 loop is CSAREAVLAKNIQYF. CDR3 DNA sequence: TGCAGTGCTAGAGAGGCGGTTCTAGCCAAAAACATTCAGTACTTC.

The DNA for the CDR3 is TGTGCCAGCAGCTTGGGGGGATCCGATTGGAATGAGCAGTTCTTC. Protein sequence: CASSLGGSDWNEQFF. This chain links TRBV11-2 with TRBJ2-1; possible D gene TRBD2, 6 bases. The CDR3 extends over 15 amino acids. Germline lookup yields CDR1 SGHAT and CDR2 FQNNGV. V lost 3 bases and J 7 bases, leaving 16 bases between the germline ends.

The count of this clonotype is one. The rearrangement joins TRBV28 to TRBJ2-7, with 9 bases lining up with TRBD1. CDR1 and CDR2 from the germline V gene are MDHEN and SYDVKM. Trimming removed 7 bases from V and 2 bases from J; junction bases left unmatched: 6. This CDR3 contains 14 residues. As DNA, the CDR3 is TGTGCCAGCACCATAGGGACAGGGCCCTACGAGCAGTACTTC. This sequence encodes CASTIGTGPYEQYF.

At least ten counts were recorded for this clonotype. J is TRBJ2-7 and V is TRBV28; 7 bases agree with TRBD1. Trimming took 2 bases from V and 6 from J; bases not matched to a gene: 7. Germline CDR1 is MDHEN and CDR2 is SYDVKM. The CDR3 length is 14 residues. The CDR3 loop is CASSLTGEGVEQYF. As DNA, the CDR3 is TGTGCCAGCAGTTTAACAGGGGAAGGGGTCGAGCAGTACTTC.

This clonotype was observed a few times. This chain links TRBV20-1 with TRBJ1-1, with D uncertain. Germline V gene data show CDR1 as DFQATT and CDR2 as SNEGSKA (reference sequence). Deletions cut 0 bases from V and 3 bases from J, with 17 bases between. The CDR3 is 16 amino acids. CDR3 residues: CSARDGRFGADTEAFF. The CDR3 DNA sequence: TGCAGTGCTAGAGATGGTCGGTTTGGAGCGGACACTGAAGCTTTCTTT.

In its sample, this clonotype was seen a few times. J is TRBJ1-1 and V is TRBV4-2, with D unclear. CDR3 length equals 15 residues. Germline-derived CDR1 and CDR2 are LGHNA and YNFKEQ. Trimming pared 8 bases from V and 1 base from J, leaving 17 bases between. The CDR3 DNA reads TGTGCCAGCTCTACCTCTGGGATATCGAACACTGAAGCTTTCTTT. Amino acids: CASSTSGISNTEAFF.

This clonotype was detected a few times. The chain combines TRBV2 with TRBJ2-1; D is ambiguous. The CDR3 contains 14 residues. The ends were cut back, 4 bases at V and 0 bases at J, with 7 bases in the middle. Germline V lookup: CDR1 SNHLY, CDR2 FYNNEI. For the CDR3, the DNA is TGTGCCAGCAGTGTGCCGAGCTCCTACAATGAGCAGTTCTTC. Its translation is CASSVPSSYNEQFF.

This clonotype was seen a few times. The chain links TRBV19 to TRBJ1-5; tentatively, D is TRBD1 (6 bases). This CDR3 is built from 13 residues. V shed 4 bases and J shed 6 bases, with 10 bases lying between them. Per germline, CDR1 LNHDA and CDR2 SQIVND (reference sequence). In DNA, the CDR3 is TGTGCCAGTAGTACACAGGGAGGTCAGCCCCAGCATTTT. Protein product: CASSTQGGQPQHF. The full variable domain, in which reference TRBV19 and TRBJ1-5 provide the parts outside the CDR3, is DGGITQSPKYLFRKEGQNVTLSCEQNLNHDAMYWYRQDPGQGLRLIYYSQIVNDFQKGDIAEGYSVSREKKESFPLTVTSAQKNPTAFYLCASSTQGGQPQHFGDGTRLSIL.

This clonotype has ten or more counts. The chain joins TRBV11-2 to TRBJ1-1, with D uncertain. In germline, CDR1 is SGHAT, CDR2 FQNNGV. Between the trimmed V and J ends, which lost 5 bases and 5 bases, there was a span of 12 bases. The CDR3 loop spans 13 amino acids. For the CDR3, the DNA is TGTGCCAGCAGCCTACGTCTGGGGACTGAAGCTTTCTTT. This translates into CASSLRLGTEAFF. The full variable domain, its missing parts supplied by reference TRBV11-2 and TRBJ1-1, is EAGVAQSPRYKIIEKRQSVAFWCNPISGHATLYWYQQILGQGPKLLIQFQNNGVVDDSQLPKDRFSAERLKGVDSTLKIQPAKLEDSAVYLCASSLRLGTEAFFGQGTRLTVV.

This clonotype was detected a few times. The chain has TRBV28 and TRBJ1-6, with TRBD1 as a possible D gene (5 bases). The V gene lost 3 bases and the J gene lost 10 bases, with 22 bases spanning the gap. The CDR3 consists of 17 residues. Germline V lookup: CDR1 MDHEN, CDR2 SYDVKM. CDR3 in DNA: TGTGCCAGCAGTTTCGCGGGGTTTGAGGGGTCATGGTCACCCCTCCACTTT. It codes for CASSFAGFEGSWSPLHF.

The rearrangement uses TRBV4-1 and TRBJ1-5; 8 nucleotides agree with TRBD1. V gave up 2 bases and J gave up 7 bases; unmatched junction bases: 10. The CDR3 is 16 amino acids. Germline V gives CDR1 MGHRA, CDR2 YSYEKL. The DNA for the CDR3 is TGCGCCAGCAGCCAACATCGACAGGGGTTGGGCCAGCCCCAGCATTTT. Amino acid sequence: CASSQHRQGLGQPQHF.